This T cell receptor beta chain was sequenced in a study of shared clonotypes between healthy human individuals. For the study at large: Donors were a couple of women and a few men aged 18 to 49.

The assay was immunoSEQ multiplex PCR, and TCRdb's table has in-frame clones only and misses some. The table lists over 850,000 clones, 75% to 80% of them singletons. In the case of this clone: Its target is not known.

CDR1 and CDR2 (germline): MNHEY, SMNVEV (reference sequence). The CDR3 contains 13 residues. Trimming shortened V by 0 bases and J by 12 bases, and 9 bases separated the two germline ends. The study's findings and limits: Generally, estimated richness proved larger in naive subsets than it did in memory subsets.

The chain employs TRBV27 and TRBJ1-6, with D unclear. Material: memory CD4+ T cells from PBMCs. Subset denoted: CD45RA-negative fraction. This clonotype was sampled from a man younger than 35 in good health. Some clones in this sample may be carry-over from other donors' samples. In nucleotides, the CDR3 is TGTGCCAGCAGTTTATCGGCGTGGTTACCCCTCCACTTT. This gives the protein CASSLSAWLPLHF.